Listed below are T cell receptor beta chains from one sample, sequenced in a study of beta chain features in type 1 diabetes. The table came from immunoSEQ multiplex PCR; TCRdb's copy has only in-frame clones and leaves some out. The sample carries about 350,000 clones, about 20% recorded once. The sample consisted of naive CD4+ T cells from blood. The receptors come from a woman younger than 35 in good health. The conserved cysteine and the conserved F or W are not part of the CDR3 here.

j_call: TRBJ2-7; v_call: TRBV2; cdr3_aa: ASREPTGDGD
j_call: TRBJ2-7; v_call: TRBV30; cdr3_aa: AKTRRSNEQY
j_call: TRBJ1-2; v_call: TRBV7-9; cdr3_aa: ASSFNLASGYT
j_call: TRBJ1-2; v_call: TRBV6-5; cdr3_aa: ATSDRKIYGYT
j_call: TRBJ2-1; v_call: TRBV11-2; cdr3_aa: ASSLDLAGYNEQF
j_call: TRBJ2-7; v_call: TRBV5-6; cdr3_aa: ASSPGLLGQY
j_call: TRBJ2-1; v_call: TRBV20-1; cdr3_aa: SARKAGQF
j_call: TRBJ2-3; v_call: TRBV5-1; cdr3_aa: ASSPPAGSTDTQY
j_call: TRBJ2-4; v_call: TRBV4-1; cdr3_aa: ASSPGLAGGLAKNIQY
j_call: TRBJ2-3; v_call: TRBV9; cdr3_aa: ASSSGTSGFPGTDTQY
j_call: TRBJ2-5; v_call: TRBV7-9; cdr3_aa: ASSPSGGRQETQY
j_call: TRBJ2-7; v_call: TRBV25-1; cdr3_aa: ASTVAGRGEQY
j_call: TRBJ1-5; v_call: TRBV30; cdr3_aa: AWSVRDRDNQPQH
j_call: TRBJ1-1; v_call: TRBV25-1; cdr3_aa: ASRTGGRNTEAF
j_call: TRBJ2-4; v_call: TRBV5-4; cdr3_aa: ASSSAGLAKNIQY
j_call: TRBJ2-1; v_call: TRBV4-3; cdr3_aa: ASSQSRDYSYNEQF
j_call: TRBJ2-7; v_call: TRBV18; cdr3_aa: ASSPPGQGTYEQY
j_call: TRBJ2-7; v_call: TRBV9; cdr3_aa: ASSVALGGRCYEQY
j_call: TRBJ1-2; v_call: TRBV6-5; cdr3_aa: ASSTDTNYGYT
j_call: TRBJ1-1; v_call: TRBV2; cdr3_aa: ASSQDRGTEAF
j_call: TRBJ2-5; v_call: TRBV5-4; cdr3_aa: ASSLGVEETQY
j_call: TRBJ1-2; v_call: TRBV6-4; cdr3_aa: ASSKVWGLEDGYT
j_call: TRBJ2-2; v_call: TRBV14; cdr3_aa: ASSRIPGYTGELF
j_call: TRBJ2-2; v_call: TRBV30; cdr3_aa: ACPLGVQNTGELF
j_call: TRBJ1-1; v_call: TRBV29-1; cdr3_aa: SVTGTELPEAF
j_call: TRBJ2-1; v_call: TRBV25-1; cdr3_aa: ASSELGRGNEQF
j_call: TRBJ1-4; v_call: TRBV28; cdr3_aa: ASSSGQINEKLF
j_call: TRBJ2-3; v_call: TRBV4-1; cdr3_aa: ASSQVGVRTSGSTDTQY
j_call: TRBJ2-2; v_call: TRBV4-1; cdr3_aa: ASSQGRGGFNTGELF
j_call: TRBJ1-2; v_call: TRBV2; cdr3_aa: ASSKENQGYGYT
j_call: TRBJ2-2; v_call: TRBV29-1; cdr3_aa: SVDSGQGGSGELF
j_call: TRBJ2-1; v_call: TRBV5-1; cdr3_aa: ASSSRGQSSNEQF
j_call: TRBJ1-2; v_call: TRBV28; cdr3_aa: ASSLSGEGVYGYT
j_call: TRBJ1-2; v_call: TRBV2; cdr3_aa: ASSEGSNYGYT
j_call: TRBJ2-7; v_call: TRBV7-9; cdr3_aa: ASSLETSGNYEQY
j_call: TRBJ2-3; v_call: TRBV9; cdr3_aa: ASSVVSGLLDTQY
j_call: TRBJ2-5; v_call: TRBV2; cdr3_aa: ASRTGGETQY
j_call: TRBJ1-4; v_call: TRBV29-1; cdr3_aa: SATENMGEKLF
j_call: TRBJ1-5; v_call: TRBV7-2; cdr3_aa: ASSADRGGDQPQH
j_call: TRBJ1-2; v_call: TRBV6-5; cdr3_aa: ASSYGTGVMGYT
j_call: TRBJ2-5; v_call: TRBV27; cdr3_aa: ASSLTGGRETQY
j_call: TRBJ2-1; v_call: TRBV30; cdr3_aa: AWSSGGSYNEQF
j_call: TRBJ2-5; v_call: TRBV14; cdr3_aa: ASSPGPETQY
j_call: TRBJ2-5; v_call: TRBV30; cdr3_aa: AWSSGAQY
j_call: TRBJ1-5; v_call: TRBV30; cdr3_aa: AWSVPSLTGPVWPQH
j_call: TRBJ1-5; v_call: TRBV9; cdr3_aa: ASSVRDDQPQH
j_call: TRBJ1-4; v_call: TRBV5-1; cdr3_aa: ASSLEGRGSEKLF
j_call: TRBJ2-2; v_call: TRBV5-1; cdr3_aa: ASSFQAITGELF
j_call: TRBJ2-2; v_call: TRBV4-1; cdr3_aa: ASSHIYTGELF
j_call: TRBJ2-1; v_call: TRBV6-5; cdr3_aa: ASSPPTGEGDEQF
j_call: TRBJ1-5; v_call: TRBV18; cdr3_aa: ASSPGRDQPQH
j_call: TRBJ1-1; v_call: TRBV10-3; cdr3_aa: AISLSRAGENTEAF
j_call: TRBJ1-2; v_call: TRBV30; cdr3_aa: AWSALDRVIYGYT
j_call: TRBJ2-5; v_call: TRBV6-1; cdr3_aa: ASRPLWGGGETQY
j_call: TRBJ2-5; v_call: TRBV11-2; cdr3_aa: ASSFGLAGVETQY